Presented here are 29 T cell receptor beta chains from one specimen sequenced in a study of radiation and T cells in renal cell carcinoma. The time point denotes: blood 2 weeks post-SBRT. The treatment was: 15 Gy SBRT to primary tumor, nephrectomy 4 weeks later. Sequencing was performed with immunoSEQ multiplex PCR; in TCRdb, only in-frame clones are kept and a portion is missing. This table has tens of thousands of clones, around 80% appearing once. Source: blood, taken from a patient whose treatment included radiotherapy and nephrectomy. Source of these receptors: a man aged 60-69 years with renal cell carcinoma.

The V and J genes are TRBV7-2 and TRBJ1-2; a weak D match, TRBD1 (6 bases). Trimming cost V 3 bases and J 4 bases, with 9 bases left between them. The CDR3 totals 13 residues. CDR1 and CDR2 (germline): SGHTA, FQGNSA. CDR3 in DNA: TGTGCCAGCAGCTTGCAGGGGTTCTATGGCTACACCTTC. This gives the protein CASSLQGFYGYTF.

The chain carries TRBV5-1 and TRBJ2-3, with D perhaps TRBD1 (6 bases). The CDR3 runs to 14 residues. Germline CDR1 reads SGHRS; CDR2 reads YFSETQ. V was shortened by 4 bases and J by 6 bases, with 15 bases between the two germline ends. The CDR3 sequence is CASSTQGTSDTQYF. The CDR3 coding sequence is TGCGCCAGCAGCACGCAAGGGACATCTGATACGCAGTATTTT.

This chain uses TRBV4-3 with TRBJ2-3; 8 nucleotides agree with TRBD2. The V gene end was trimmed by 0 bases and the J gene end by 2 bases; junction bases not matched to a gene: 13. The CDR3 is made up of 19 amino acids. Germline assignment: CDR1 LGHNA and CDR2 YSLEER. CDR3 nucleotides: TGCGCCAGCAGCCAAGATTTCTCCAGTCGAGCGGGGGTCACAGATACGCAGTATTTT. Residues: CASSQDFSSRAGVTDTQYF.

The CDR3 spells CASRGTGNTEAFF. In DNA, the CDR3 is TGTGCCAGCAGGGGGACGGGCAACACTGAAGCTTTCTTT. The rearrangement uses TRBV7-9 and TRBJ1-1, with D perhaps matching TRBD1 (5 bases). The ends were cut back, 6 bases at V and 2 bases at J, with 10 bases in the middle. This CDR3 is 13 amino acids long. Germline values: CDR1 SEHNR, CDR2 FQNEAQ (reference sequence).

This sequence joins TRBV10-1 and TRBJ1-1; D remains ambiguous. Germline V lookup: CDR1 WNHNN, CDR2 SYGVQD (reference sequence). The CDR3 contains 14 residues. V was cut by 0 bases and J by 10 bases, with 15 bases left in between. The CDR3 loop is CASSESGNSKAAFF. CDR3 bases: TGCGCCAGCAGTGAGTCGGGGAACAGTAAAGCAGCTTTCTTT.

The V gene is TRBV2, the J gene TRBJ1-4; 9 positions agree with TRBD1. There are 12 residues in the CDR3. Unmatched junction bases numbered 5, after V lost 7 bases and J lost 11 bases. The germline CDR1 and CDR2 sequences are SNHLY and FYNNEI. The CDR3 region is CASTSDRGKLFF. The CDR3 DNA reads TGTGCCAGCACCTCGGACAGGGGTAAACTGTTTTTT.

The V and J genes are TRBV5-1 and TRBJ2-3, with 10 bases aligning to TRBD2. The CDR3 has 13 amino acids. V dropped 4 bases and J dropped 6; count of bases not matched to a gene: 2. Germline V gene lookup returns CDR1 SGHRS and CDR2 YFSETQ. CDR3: CASSATSGDTQYF. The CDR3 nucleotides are TGCGCCAGCAGCGCGACTAGCGGGGATACGCAGTATTTT.

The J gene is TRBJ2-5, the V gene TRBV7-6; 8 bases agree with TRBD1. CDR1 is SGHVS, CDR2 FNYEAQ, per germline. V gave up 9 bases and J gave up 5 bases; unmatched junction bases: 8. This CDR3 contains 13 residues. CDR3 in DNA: TGTGCCAGTAGCAGGGGGCAAGCGGAGACCCAGTACTTC. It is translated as CASSRGQAETQYF.

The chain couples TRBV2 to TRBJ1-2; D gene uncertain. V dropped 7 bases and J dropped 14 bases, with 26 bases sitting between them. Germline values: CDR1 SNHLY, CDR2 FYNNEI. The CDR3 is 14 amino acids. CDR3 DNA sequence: TGTGCCAGCAAACCCCTGGCCGATGTCGGAGGTGAGACCTTC. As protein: CASKPLADVGGETF.

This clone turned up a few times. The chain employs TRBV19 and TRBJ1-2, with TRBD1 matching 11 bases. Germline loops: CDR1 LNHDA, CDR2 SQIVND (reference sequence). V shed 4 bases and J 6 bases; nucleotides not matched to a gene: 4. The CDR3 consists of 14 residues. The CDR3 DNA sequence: TGTGCCAGTAGTACTGGACAGGGGGCAAATGGCTACACCTTC. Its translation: CASSTGQGANGYTF. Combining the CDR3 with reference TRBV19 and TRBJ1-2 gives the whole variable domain DGGITQSPKYLFRKEGQNVTLSCEQNLNHDAMYWYRQDPGQGLRLIYYSQIVNDFQKGDIAEGYSVSREKKESFPLTVTSAQKNPTAFYLCASSTGQGANGYTFGSGTRLTVV.

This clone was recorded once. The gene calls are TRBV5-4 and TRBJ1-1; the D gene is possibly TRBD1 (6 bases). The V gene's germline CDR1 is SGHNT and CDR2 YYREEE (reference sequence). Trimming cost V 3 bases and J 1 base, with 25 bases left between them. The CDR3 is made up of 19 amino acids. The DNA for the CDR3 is TGTGCCAGCAGCTCGCCCTCCATCTTCCGGGACATAGAGAACACTGAAGCTTTCTTT. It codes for CASSSPSIFRDIENTEAFF.

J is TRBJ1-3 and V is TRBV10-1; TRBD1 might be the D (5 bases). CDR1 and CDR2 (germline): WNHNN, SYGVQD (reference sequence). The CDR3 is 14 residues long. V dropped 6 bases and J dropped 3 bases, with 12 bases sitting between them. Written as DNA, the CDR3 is TGCGCCAGCAGCACCGGGACGGGTGGAAACACCATATATTTT. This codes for CASSTGTGGNTIYF.

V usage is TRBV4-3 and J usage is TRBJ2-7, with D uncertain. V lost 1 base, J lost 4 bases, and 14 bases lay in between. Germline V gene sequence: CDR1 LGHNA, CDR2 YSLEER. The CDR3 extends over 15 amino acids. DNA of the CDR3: TGCGCCAGCAGCCAAGCTGGGTACATTGAATACGAGCAGTACTTC. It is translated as CASSQAGYIEYEQYF.

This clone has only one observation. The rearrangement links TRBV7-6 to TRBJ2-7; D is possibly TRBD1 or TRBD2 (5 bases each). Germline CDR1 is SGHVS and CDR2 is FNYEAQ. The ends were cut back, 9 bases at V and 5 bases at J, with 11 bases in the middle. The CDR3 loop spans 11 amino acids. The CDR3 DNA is TGTGCCAGTATATGGGACGACGAGCAGTACGTC. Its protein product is CASIWDDEQYV.

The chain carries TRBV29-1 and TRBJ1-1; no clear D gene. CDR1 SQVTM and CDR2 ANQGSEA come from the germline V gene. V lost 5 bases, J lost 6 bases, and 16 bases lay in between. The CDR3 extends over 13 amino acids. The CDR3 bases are TGCAGCGTTCTGTCTGATTATGCCGCTGAAGCTTTCTTT. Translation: CSVLSDYAAEAFF.

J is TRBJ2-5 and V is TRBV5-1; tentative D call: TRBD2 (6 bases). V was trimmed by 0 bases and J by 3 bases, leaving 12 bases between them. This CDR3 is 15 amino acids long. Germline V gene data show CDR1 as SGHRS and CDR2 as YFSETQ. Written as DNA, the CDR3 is TGCGCCAGCAGCTTGGTTCGGGGGATGGAAGAGACCCAGTACTTC. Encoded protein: CASSLVRGMEETQYF. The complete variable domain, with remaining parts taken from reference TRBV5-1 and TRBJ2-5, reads KAGVTQTPRYLIKTRGQQVTLSCSPISGHRSVSWYQQTPGQGLQFLFEYFSETQRNKGNFPGRFSGRQFSNSRSEMNVSTLELGDSALYLCASSLVRGMEETQYFGPGTRLLVL.

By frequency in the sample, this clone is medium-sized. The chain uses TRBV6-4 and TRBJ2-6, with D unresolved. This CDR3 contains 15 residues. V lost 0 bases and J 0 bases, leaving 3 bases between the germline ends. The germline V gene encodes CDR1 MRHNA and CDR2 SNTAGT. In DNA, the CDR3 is TGTGCCAGCAGTGACTCGATCTCTGGGGCCAACGTCCTGACTTTC. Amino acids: CASSDSISGANVLTF.

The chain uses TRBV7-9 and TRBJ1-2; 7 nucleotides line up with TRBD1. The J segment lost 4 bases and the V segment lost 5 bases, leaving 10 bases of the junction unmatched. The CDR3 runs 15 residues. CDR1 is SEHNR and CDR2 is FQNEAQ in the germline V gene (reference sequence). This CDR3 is CASSAWDSHLYGYTF. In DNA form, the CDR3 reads TGTGCCAGCAGCGCCTGGGACAGTCATCTCTATGGCTACACCTTC. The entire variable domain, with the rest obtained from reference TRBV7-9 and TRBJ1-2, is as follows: DTGVSQNPRHKITKRGQNVTFRCDPISEHNRLYWYRQTLGQGPEFLTYFQNEAQLEKSRLLSDRFSAERPKGSFSTLEIQRTEQGDSAMYLCASSAWDSHLYGYTFGSGTRLTVV.

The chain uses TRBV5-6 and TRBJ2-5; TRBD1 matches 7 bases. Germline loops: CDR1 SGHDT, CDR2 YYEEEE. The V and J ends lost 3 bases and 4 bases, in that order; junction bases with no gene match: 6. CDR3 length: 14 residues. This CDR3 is CASSYTGAGETQYF. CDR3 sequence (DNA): TGTGCCAGCAGCTATACAGGGGCGGGAGAGACCCAGTACTTC.

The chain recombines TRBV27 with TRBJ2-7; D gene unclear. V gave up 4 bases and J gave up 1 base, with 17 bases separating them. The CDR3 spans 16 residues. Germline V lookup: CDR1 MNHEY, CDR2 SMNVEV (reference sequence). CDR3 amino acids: CASSSSPGLGSYEQYV. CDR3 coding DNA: TGTGCCAGCAGTTCGTCTCCTGGGCTAGGTTCCTACGAGCAGTACGTC.

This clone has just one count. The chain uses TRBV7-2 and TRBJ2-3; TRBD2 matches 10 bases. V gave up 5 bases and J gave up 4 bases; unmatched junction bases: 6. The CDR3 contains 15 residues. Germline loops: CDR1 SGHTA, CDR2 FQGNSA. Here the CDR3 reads CASSKELAGSDTQYF. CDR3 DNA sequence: TGTGCCAGCAGCAAAGAACTAGCGGGGTCAGATACGCAGTATTTT. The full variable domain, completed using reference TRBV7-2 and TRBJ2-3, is GAGVSQSPSNKVTEKGKDVELRCDPISGHTALYWYRQSLGQGLEFLIYFQGNSAPDKSGLPSDRFSAERTGGSVSTLTIQRTQQEDSAVYLCASSKELAGSDTQYFGPGTRLTVL.

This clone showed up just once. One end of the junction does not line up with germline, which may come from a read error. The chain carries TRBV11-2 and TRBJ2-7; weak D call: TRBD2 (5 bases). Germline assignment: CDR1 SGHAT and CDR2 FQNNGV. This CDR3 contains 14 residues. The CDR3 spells CASSLDRGSYEQYF. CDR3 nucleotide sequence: TGTGCCAGCAGTTTAGATCGGGGATCCTACGAGCAGTACTTC.

In nucleotides, the CDR3 is TGTGCCAGCAGCTTCCCCGGGACAGGGGGGGAAAAACTGTTTTTT. Its protein product is CASSFPGTGGEKLFF. This chain uses TRBV5-6 with TRBJ1-4; 11 bases align to TRBD1. The V gene's germline CDR1 is SGHDT and CDR2 YYEEEE. V shed 2 bases, J shed 8 bases, and the junction held 5 bases outside the gene matches. The CDR3 contains 15 residues.

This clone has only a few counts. The chain's CDR3 is CASSPAVTSSNQPQHF. DNA of the CDR3: TGTGCCAGCTCACCGGCAGTCACCTCCAGCAATCAGCCCCAGCATTTT. The rearrangement links TRBV18 to TRBJ1-5; no clear D gene. Germline-derived CDR1 and CDR2 are KGHSH and LQKENI. V was trimmed by 3 bases and J by 1 base, leaving 13 bases between them. The CDR3 runs 16 residues.

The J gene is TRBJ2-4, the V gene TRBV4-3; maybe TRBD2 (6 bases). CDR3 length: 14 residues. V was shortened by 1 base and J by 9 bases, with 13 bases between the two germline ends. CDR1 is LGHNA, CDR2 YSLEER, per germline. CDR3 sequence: CASSQAAGKGIQYF. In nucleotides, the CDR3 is TGCGCCAGCAGCCAAGCCGCGGGGAAGGGCATTCAGTACTTC.

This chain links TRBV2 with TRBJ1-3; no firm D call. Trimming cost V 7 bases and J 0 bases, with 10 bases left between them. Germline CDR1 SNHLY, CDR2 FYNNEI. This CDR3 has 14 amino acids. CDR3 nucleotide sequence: TGTGCCAGCACCCGGGAGGACTCTGGAAACACCATATATTTT. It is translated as CASTREDSGNTIYF.

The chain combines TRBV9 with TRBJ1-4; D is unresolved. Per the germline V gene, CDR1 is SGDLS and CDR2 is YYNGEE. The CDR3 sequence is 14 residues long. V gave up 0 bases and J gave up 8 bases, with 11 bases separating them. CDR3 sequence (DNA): TGTGCCAGCAGCGTAGAAGGGCCCAACGAAAAACTGTTTTTT. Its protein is CASSVEGPNEKLFF.

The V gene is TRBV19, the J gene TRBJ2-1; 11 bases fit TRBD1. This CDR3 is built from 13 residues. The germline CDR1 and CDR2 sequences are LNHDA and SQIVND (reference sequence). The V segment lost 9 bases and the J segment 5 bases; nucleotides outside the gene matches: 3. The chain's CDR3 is CASLDRGHNEQFF. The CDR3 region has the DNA TGTGCCAGCCTGGACAGGGGGCACAATGAGCAGTTCTTC.

The CDR3 DNA follows: TGTGCCAGCAGTTTACAGGGTTGGACAGGGGCTAACTATGGCTACACCTTC. This sequence encodes CASSLQGWTGANYGYTF. The chain has TRBV27 and TRBJ1-2, with 9 positions matching TRBD1. The CDR3 is 17 amino acids. Germline V lookup: CDR1 MNHEY, CDR2 SMNVEV (reference sequence). V lost 2 bases, J lost 0 bases, and 7 bases stayed unmatched.